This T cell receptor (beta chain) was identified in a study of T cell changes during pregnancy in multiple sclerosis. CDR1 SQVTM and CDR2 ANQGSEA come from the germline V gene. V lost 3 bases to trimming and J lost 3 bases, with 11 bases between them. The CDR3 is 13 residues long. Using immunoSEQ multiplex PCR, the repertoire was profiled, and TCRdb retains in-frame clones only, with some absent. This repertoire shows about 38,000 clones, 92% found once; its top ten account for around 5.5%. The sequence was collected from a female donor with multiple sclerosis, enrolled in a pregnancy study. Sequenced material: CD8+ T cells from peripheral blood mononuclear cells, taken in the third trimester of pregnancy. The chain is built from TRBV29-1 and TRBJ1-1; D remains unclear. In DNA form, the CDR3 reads TGCAGCGTTGACGGAATCGGGGACACTGAAGCTTTCTTT. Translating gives CSVDGIGDTEAFF.